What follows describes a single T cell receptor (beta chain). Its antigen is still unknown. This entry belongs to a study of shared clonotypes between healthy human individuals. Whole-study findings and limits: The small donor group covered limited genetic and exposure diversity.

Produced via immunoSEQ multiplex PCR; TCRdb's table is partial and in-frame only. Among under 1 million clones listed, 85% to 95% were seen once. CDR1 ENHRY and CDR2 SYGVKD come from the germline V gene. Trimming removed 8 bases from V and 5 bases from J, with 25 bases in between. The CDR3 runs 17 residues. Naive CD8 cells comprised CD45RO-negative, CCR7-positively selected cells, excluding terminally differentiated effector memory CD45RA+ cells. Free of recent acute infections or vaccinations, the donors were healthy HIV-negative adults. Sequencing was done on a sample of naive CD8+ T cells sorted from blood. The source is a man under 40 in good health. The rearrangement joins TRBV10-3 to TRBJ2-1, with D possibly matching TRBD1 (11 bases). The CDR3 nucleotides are TGTGCCATCGCCGGGACAGGGGGACTAGCGCCCAACAATGAGCAGTTCTTC. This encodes CAIAGTGGLAPNNEQFF.